The 6 T cell receptor beta chains below come from one sample, sequenced in a study of shared clonotypes between healthy human individuals. TCRdb keeps only in-frame clones here, not all; method: immunoSEQ multiplex PCR. The profile covers about 520,000 clones, with 70% to 85% appearing a single time and about 12% taken by the ten largest. The sample consisted of PBMCs. Receptors originate from a woman aged 40 to 50 in good health. Some clones in this sample may be carry-over from other donors' samples.

This chain uses TRBV27 with TRBJ1-4; TRBD1 might be the D (5 bases). Germline CDR1 MNHEY, CDR2 SMNVEV (reference sequence). There are 14 residues in the CDR3. The V and J ends lost 6 bases and 6 bases respectively, with 14 bases between them. The DNA of the CDR3 is TGTGCCAGCAGCCGGGGTAGGGGCGATGAAAAACTGTTTTTT. It codes for CASSRGRGDEKLFF.

About this clone itself: Other nucleotide sequences in the sample specify the same CDR3. The V and J genes are TRBV5-1 and TRBJ2-7, with D possibly matching TRBD1 (6 bases). The germline CDR1 and CDR2 sequences are SGHRS and YFSETQ. CDR3 length: 14 residues. The germline V and J ends were trimmed by 0 bases and 1 base, with 8 bases remaining between them. The CDR3 coding sequence is TGCGCCAGCAGCTTGGGCAGGGGTTCCTACGAGCAGTACTTC. Translated, it gives CASSLGRGSYEQYF.

The count of this clone is one. The chain recombines TRBV2 with TRBJ2-3; 8 positions match TRBD2. The V and J ends lost 4 bases and 7 bases, in that order; junction bases with no gene match: 13. This CDR3 has 16 amino acids. Germline V CDR1 and CDR2: SNHLY, FYNNEI. The CDR3 sequence: CASSAAGHREGNTQYF. DNA of the CDR3: TGTGCCAGCAGTGCCGCGGGACACCGGGAGGGGAATACGCAGTATTTT.

The chain couples TRBV2 to TRBJ2-1; possible D gene TRBD1, 7 bases. Trimming stripped 3 bases from V and 9 bases from J, with 12 bases between. CDR1 and CDR2 from the germline V gene are SNHLY and FYNNEI. The CDR3 runs to 13 residues. The DNA of the CDR3 is TGTGCCAGCAGTGATTCAGGGGGGAGTGAGCAGTTCTTC. It encodes CASSDSGGSEQFF.

V is TRBV28 and J is TRBJ2-2, with a possible D match to TRBD1 (7 bases). Trimming left V 5 bases short and J 4 bases short, with 17 bases between. This CDR3 has 16 amino acids. Germline-derived CDR1 and CDR2 are MDHEN and SYDVKM. The CDR3 region is CASSPGGGWATGELFF. DNA for the CDR3: TGTGCCAGCAGTCCTGGAGGGGGCTGGGCCACCGGGGAGCTGTTTTTT.

This clone was seen more than once but under ten times. This chain joins TRBV30 and TRBJ1-5; D is uncertain. Trimming took off 2 bases at V and 9 bases at J, with 11 bases between the two ends. CDR3 length: 12 residues. From germline, CDR1 is GTSNPN and CDR2 SVGIG (reference sequence). The CDR3 DNA follows: TGTGCCTGGAGTTCCTCCGGAACGCCCCAGCATTTT. This encodes CAWSSSGTPQHF. The full variable domain, in which reference TRBV30 and TRBJ1-5 provide the parts outside the CDR3, is SQTIHQWPATLVQPVGSPLSLECTVEGTSNPNLYWYRQAAGRGLQLLFYSVGIGQISSEVPQNLSASRPQDRQFILSSKKLLLSDSGFYLCAWSSSGTPQHFGDGTRLSIL.